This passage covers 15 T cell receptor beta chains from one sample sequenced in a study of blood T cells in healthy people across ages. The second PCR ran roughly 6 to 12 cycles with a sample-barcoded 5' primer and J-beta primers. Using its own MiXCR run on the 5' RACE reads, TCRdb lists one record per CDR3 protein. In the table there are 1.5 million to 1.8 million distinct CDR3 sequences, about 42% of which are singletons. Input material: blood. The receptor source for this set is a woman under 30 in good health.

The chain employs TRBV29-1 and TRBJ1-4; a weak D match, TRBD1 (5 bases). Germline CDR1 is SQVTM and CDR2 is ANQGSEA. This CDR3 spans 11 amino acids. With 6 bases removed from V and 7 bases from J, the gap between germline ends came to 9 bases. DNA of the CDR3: TGCAGCGTCGCAGGGAGTGAAAAACTGTTTTTT. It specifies CSVAGSEKLFF.

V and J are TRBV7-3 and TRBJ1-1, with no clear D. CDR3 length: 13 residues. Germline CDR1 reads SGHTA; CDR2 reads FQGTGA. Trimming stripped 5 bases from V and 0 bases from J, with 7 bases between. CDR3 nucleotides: TGTGCCAGCAGCCGGGAAGTGAACACTGAAGCTTTCTTT. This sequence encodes CASSREVNTEAFF.

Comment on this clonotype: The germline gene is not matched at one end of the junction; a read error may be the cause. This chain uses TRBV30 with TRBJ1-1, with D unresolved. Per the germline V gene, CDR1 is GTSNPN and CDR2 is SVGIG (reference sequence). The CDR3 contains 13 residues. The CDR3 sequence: CTWSHAMNTEAFF. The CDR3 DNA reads TGTACCTGGAGCCACGCGATGAACACTGAAGCTTTCTTT. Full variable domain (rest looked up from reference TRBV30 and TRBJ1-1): SQTIHQWPATLVQPVGSPLSLECTVEGTSNPNLYWYRQAAGRGLQLLFYSVGIGQISSEVPQNLSASRPQDRQFILSSKKLLLSDSGFYLCTWSHAMNTEAFFGQGTRLTVV.

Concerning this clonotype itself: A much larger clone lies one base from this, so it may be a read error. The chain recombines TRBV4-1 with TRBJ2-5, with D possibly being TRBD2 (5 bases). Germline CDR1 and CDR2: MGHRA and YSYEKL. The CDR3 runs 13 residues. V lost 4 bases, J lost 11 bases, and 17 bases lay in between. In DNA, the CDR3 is TGCGCCAGCAGCCCAACCCTACTAGTTTGGCAGTACTTC. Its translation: CASSPTLLVWQYF.

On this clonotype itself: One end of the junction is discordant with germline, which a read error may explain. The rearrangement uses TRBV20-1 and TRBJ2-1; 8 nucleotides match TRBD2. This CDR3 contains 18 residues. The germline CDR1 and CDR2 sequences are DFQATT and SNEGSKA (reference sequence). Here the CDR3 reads CSARGVTSGVGSCNEQFF. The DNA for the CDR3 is TGCAGTGCCAGAGGTGTCACTAGCGGAGTGGGCTCCTGCAATGAGCAGTTCTTC.

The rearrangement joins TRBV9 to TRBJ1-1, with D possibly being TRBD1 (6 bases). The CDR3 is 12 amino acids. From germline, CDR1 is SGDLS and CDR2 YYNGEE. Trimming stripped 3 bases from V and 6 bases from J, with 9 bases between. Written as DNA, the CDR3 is TGTGCCAGCAGCGCCGCAGGGGCTGAAGCTTTCTTT. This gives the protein CASSAAGAEAFF.

CDR3 sequence reads: CASSYSTGTGGDTQYF. The CDR3 DNA sequence: TGTGCCAGCAGTTACTCGACTGGGACAGGCGGAGATACGCAGTATTTT. This sequence joins TRBV6-5 and TRBJ2-3, with 8 bases aligning to TRBD1. This CDR3 is built from 16 residues. V lost 0 bases and J lost 5; bases outside the gene matches: 7. CDR1 MNHEY and CDR2 SVGAGI come from the germline V gene.

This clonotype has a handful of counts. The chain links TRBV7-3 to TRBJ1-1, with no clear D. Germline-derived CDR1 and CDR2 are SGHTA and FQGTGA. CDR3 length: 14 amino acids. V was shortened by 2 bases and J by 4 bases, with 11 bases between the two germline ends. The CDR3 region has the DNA TGTGCCAGCAGCTTATCTGGTCGGAGCACTGAAGCTTTCTTT. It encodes CASSLSGRSTEAFF.

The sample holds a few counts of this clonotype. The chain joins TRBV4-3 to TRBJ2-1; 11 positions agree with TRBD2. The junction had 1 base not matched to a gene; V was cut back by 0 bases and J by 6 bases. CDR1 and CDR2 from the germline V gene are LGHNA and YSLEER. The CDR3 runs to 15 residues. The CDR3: CASSQDGTSGNEQFF. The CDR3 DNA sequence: TGCGCCAGCAGCCAAGATGGGACTAGCGGCAATGAGCAGTTCTTC.

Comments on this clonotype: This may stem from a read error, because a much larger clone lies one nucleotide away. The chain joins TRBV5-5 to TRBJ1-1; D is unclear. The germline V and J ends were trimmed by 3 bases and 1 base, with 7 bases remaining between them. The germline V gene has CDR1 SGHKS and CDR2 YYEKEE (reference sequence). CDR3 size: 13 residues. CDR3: CASSWWGNTEAFF. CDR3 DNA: TGTGCCAGCAGCTGGTGGGGGAACACTGAAGCTTTCTTT.

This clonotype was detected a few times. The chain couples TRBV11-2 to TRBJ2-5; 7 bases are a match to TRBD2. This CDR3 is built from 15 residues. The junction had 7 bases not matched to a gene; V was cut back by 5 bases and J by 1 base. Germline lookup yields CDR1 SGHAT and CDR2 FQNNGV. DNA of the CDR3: TGTGCCAGCAGCCTGGGGGAGCGGGGCCAAGAGACCCAGTACTTC. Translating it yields CASSLGERGQETQYF.

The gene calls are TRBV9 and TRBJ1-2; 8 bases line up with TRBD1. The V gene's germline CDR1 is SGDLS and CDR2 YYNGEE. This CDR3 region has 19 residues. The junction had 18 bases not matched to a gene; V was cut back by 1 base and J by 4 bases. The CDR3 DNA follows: TGTGCCAGCAGCGTACCCCACCCAAGGACAGGGCGACCCCTCTATGGCTACACCTTC. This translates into CASSVPHPRTGRPLYGYTF. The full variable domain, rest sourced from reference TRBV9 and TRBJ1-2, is DSGVTQTPKHLITATGQRVTLRCSPRSGDLSVYWYQQSLDQGLQFLIQYYNGEERAKGNILERFSAQQFPDLHSELNLSSLELGDSALYFCASSVPHPRTGRPLYGYTFGSGTRLTVV.

This chain's CDR3 is CASSEQGLSTEAFF. CDR3 nucleotides: TGCGCCAGCAGCGAACAGGGGTTGAGCACTGAAGCTTTCTTT. V usage is TRBV5-1 and J usage is TRBJ1-1; TRBD1 aligns across 7 bases. CDR3 length equals 14 residues. CDR1 and CDR2 from the germline V gene are SGHRS and YFSETQ. V lost 4 bases, J lost 4 bases, and 7 bases stayed unmatched.

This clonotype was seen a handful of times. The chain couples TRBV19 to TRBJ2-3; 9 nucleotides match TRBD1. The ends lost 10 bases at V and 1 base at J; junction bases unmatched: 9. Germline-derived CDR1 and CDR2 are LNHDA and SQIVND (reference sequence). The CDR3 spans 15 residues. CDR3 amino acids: CANGQGIGGTDTQYF. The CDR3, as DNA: TGTGCCAACGGACAGGGGATTGGAGGCACAGATACGCAGTATTTT.

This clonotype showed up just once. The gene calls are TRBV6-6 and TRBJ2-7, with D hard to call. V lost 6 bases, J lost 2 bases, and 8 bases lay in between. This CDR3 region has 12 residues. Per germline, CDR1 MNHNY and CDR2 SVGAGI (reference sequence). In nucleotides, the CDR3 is TGTGCCAGCAGACAGTTAACCTACGAGCAGTACTTC. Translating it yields CASRQLTYEQYF.